This TCR beta chain derives from a study of CD8+ T cells in alopecia areata (dated 2018 in TCRdb). Study-level background: The treated patients, all with moderate-to-severe alopecia areata, were enrolled in an open-label pilot trial of oral tofacitinib given at 5 to 10 mg twice daily. The study used high-throughput TCRbeta sequencing to examine T cell clonal expansion in alopecia areata, in both the C3H/HeJ mouse model and human patients. Amplification of TCRbeta CDR3 regions was done by immunoSEQ multiplex PCR using 35 Vbeta forward primers and 13 Jbeta reverse primers. Scalp clonality was compared across normal scalp (n=4), patchy alopecia areata scalp (n=8), and alopecia totalis/universalis scalp (n=8). Tofacitinib was administered for 6 to 18 months, and 6 months of follow-up off drug were then conducted to assess delayed response and recurrence. Patients on tofacitinib were biopsied at baseline and after 4 and 24 weeks of treatment, and several of the patients also had a later scalp biopsy. Disease severity in treated patients was measured with the SALT score, which quantifies the percentage of affected scalp surface area. RNA came from the PAXgene miRNA kit for fixed scalp, the miRNeasy kit for PBMCs, and the RNeasy kit for mouse skin. In humans, TCRbeta sequencing was performed on scalp tissue and on sorted CD4+ and CD8+ peripheral blood T cells from healthy controls and from patients with patchy or totalis/universalis alopecia areata. The investigation overall reported the following: Compared with mice, TCR sequences shared between patients were less clear, possibly partly because of HLA diversity across the patient population. Unlike mouse skin, which is dominated by gammadelta T cells, normal human skin has resident alphabeta T cells that are also sequenced, and this complicates analysis of the scalp TCR repertoire. Because the treated cohort was small and included a single nonresponder, larger studies are needed to assess links between baseline CD8+ expansion and response. Higher clonality and more expanded CD8+ clones were observed in lesional scalp than in normal scalp, particularly in alopecia totalis/universalis, a finding suggestive of antigenic drive. Many expanded lesional clones persisted in scalp and blood during tofacitinib treatment, which may partly explain relapse after stopping treatment. With tofacitinib, both scalp clonality and the number of expanded CD8+ clones among the top 100 scalp clones went down significantly.

The treatment or condition label, read with the paper, signifies: oral pan-JAK inhibitor, 5-10 mg twice daily. From alopecia areata patients, peripheral blood was collected along with lesional scalp punch biopsies. PBMCs were isolated by density centrifugation and stained for CD3, CD4 and CD8, and CD4+ and CD8+ T cells were sorted on a FACSAria. In the case of this clone: The antigen it binds to is not known. Base qualities are not provided; no much larger clone lies one nucleotide away.

Receptors were amplified or captured by the immunoSEQ multiplex PCR assay. RNA was extracted from all samples and reverse transcribed into cDNA as template for TCR sequencing. First-strand cDNA was synthesized using SuperScript III with a 2:1 mix of oligo-dT and random hexamers. A synthetic immune receptor repertoire was used to gauge amplification bias, and whatever bias remained was removed computationally. As for how the authors treated the data: Raw reads were preprocessed for error removal, and CDR3 was defined according to IMGT conventions as running from the conserved cysteine to phenylalanine. To get clonality, Shannon entropy was normalized by log2 of the number of productive unique TCRs and the result was subtracted from 1. Scalp TCRbeta sequences were cross-referenced with sorted blood CD4 and CD8 repertoires so that the CD4 or CD8 identity of scalp clones could be inferred. Held by TCRdb, this immuneACCESS table contains in-frame sequences only and omits some clones. Under half of the omission traces to an unresolved V gene where checked; the cause of the rest is unknown. Clone size and the V and J calls come from that table; the DNA yielded D and trimming. The sample table contains roughly 210,000 clones; only one count was recorded for about 40% of them. The top ten hold over 2% of the sample.

The CDR3 spans 15 residues, from the cysteine through the phenylalanine. Only CDR3 DNA remains: 45 bases, in frame from the first base. The junction shows trimming of 0 bases on V and 7 bases on J, plus 13 bases between the germline ends. Looking up the germline V gene yields CDR1 ENHRY and CDR2 SYGVKD. The input for sequencing was CD4+ T cells sorted from blood, taken between weeks 36 and 40, from a patient treated with tofacitinib. The TCR originated in a human donor with alopecia areata. The chain joins TRBV10-3 to TRBJ2-1, with the D gene tentatively TRBD1 or TRBD2, based on 5 matching bases in each. The nucleotide sequence reads TGTGCCATCAGTGAGTCACCGGGACGCGGTAATGAGCAGTTCTTC. This codes for CAISESPGRGNEQFF.